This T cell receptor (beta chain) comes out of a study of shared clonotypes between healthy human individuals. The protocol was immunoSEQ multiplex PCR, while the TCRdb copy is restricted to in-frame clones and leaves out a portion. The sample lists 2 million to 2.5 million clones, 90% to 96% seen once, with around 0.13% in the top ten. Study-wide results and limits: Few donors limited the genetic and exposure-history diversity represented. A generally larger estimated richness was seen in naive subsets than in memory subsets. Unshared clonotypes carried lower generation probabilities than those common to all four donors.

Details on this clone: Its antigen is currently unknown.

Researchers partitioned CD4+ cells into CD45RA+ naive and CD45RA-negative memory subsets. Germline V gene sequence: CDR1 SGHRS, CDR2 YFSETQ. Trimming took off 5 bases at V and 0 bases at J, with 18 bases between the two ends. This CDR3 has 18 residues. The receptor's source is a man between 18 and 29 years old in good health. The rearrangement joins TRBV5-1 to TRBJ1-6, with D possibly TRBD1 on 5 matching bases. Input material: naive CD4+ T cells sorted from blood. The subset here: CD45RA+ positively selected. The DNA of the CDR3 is TGCGCCAGCAGTCCGGGACCCCCAGTGAGCTCCTATAATTCACCCCTCCACTTT. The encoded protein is CASSPGPPVSSYNSPLHF.